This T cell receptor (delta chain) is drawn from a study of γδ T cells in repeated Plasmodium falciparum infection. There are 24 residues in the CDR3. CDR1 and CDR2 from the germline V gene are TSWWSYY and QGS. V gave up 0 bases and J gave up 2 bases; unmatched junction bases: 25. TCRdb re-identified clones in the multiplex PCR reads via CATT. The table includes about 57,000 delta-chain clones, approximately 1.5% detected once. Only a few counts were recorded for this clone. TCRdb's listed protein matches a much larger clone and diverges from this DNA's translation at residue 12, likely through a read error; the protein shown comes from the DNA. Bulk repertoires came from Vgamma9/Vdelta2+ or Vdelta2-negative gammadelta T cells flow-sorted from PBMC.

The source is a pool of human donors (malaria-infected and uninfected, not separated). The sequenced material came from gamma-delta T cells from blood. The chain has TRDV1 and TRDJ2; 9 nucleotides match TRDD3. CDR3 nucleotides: TGTGCTCTTGGGGAACTTCCTCATGAACTTACCGACCGGGGGATACAAAAGTTGACAGCACAACTCTTCTTT. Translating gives CALGELPHELTDRGIQKLTAQLFF.